This T cell receptor beta chain was identified during a study of T cells after yellow fever vaccination. Study findings and constraints: Abundant contaminating clonotypes from the bulk population could appear in FACS-sorted repertoires. Clones that expanded after primary vaccination mostly reappeared after the booster (96% CD4, approximately 89% CD8).

V lost 0 bases, J lost 0 bases, and 15 bases lay in between. Germline CDR1 reads SQVTM; CDR2 reads ANQGSEA. CDR3 length equals 17 residues. In making TCR cDNA, 5'RACE template switching added a universal primer site and UMIs to it. TCRdb ran MiXCR on the 5' RACE reads and lists one entry per CDR3 protein. The sample lists 55,000 to 70,000 distinct CDR3 sequences, around 7% occurring once. This clonotype was found a few times. Its target is unknown. Sequencing used CD8+ T cells sorted from PBMCs, obtained approximately 40 days after the first yellow fever vaccination. This receptor was identified in a man younger than 35 who received the YFV17D yellow fever vaccine. The rearrangement joins TRBV29-1 to TRBJ2-1; D might be TRBD1 (5 bases). CDR3 coding DNA: TGCAGCGTTGAAGATCGGAGACAGACGAGCTCCTACAATGAGCAGTTCTTC. Its protein product is CSVEDRRQTSSYNEQFF.